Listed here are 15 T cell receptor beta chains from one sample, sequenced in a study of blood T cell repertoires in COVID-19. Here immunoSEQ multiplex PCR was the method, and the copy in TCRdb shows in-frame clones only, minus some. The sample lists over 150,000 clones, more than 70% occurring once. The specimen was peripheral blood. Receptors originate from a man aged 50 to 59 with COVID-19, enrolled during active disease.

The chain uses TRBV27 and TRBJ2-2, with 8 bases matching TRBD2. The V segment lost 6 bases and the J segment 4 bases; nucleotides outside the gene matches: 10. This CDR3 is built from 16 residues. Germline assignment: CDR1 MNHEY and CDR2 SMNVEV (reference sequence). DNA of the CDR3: TGTGCCAGCAGCCTCTTGGCGGGGGGAATCACCGGGGAGCTGTTTTTT. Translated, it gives CASSLLAGGITGELFF.

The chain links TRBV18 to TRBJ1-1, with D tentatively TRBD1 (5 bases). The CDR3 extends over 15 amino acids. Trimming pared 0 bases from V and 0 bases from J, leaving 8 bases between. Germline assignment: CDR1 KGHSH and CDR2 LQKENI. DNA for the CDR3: TGTGCCAGCTCACCACCTAACAGGATGAACACTGAAGCTTTCTTT. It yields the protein CASSPPNRMNTEAFF.

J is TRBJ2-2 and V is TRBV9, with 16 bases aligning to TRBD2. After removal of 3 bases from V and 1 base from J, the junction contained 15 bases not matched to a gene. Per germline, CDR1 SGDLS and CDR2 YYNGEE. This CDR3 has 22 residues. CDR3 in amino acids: CASSGLSGLAGGPLGNTGELFF. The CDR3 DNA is TGTGCCAGCAGCGGCCTCTCGGGACTAGCGGGGGGGCCCCTCGGGAACACCGGGGAGCTGTTTTTT.

The CDR3 sequence is CASSSLAGPTYEQYF. CDR3 bases: TGTGCCAGCAGTTCTCTAGCGGGGCCTACCTACGAGCAGTACTTC. The rearrangement uses TRBV27 and TRBJ2-7; 9 bases align to TRBD2. CDR3 length equals 15 residues. The trim removed 4 bases at V and 2 bases at J, leaving 6 bases unmatched. The germline CDR1 and CDR2 sequences are MNHEY and SMNVEV (reference sequence).

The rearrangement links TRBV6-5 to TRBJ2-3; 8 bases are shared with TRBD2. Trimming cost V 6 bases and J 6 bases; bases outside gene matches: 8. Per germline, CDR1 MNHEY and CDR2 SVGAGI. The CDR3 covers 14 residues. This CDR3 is CASSPRTSWDTQYF. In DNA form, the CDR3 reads TGTGCCAGCAGCCCCCGGACTAGCTGGGATACGCAGTATTTT.

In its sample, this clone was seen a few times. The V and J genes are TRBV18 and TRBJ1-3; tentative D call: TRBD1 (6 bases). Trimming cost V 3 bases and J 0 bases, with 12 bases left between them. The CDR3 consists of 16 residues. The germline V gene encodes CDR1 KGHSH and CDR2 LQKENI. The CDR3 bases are TGTGCCAGCTCACCTACCGAAGGGGGCTCTGGAAACACCATATATTTT. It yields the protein CASSPTEGGSGNTIYF.

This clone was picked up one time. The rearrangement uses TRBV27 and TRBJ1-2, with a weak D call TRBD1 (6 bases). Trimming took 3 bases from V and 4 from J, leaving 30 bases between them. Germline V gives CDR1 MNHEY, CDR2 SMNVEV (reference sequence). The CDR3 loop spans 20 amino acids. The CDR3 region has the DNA TGTGCCAGCAGTTTTCGCCTGAATTTCGATCGGGGGGCATCTCCCTATGGCTACACCTTC. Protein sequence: CASSFRLNFDRGASPYGYTF.

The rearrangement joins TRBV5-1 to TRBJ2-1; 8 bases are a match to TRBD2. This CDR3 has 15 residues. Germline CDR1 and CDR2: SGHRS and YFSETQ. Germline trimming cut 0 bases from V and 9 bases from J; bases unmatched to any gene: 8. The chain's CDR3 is CASSLVSSGLGEQFF. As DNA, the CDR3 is TGCGCCAGCAGCTTGGTGTCTAGCGGGCTCGGTGAGCAGTTCTTC.

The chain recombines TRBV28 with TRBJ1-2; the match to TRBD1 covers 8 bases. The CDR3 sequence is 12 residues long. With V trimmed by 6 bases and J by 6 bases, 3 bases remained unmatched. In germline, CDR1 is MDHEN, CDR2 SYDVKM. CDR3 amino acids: CASSSGGNGYTF. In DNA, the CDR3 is TGTGCCAGCAGCTCAGGGGGCAATGGCTACACCTTC.

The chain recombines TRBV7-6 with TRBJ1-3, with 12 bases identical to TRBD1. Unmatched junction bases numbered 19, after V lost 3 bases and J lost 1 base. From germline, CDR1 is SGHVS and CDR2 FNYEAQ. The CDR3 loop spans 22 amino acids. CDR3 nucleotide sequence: TGTGCCAGCAGCTTCCCCCGAAGTCGGGACAGGGGGCGCACCCCATCTGGAAACACCATATATTTT. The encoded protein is CASSFPRSRDRGRTPSGNTIYF.

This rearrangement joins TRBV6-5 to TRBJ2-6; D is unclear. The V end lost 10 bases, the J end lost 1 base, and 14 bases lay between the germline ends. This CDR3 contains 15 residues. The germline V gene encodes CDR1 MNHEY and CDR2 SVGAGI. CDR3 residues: CATTYPDSGANVLTF. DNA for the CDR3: TGTGCCACCACCTACCCTGATTCTGGGGCCAACGTCCTGACTTTC.

The CDR3 DNA is TGTGCCAGCTCACCATTCGGACAGGGGGATGAAAAACTGTTTTTT. Encoded protein: CASSPFGQGDEKLFF. This rearrangement joins TRBV18 to TRBJ1-4; 10 nucleotides align to TRBD1. This CDR3 is built from 15 residues. Trimming cost V 2 bases and J 6 bases; bases outside gene matches: 3. Germline V lookup: CDR1 KGHSH, CDR2 LQKENI.

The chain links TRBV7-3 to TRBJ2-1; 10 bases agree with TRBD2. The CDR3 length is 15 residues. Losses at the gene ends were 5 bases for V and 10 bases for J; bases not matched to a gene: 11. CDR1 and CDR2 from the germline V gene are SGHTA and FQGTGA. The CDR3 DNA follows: TGTGCCAGCAGCCCCGAAGCTAGCGGGAGCTGGGAGCAGTTCTTC. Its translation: CASSPEASGSWEQFF.

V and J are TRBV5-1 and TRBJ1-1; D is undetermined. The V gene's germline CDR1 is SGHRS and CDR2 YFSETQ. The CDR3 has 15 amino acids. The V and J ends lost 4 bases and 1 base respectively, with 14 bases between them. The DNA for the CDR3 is TGCGCCAGCAGCCAAGAGACGGGGTCGAACACTGAAGCTTTCTTT. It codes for CASSQETGSNTEAFF.

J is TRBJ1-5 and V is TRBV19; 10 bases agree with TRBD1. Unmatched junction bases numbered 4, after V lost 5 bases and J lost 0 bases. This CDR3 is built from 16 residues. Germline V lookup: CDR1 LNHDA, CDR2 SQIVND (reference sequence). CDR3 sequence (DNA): TGTGCCAGTAGTTGGGACAGGGGATATAGCAATCAGCCCCAGCATTTT. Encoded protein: CASSWDRGYSNQPQHF. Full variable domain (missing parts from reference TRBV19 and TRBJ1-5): DGGITQSPKYLFRKEGQNVTLSCEQNLNHDAMYWYRQDPGQGLRLIYYSQIVNDFQKGDIAEGYSVSREKKESFPLTVTSAQKNPTAFYLCASSWDRGYSNQPQHFGDGTRLSIL.